Below, 20 T cell receptor beta chains from the same sample are listed, as sequenced in a study of blood T cell repertoires in COVID-19. Clones were read by immunoSEQ multiplex PCR, and TCRdb kept only the in-frame ones, dropping some. Of roughly 120,000 clones listed, approximately 87% are singletons. The sample consisted of peripheral blood. These receptors all stem from a woman between 50 and 59 years old with acute or convalescent COVID-19.

The V gene is TRBV30, the J gene TRBJ1-2; no definite D call. V was trimmed by 4 bases and J by 8 bases, leaving 14 bases between them. The CDR3 is 12 amino acids. From germline, CDR1 is GTSNPN and CDR2 SVGIG (reference sequence). CDR3 in DNA: TGTGCCTGGATGAGCGGGGTCGGGGGCTACACCTTC. It codes for CAWMSGVGGYTF. Based on the CDR3 plus reference TRBV30 and TRBJ1-2, the full variable domain is SQTIHQWPATLVQPVGSPLSLECTVEGTSNPNLYWYRQAAGRGLQLLFYSVGIGQISSEVPQNLSASRPQDRQFILSSKKLLLSDSGFYLCAWMSGVGGYTFGSGTRLTVV.

The J gene is TRBJ2-1, the V gene TRBV6-2 or TRBV6-3; 11 bases align to TRBD2. Germline CDR1 is MNHEY and CDR2 is SVGEGT. V was clipped by 0 bases and J by 3 bases; unmatched bases: 4. This CDR3 contains 17 residues. The chain's CDR3 is CASSYSLAGVIYNEQFF. CDR3 DNA sequence: TGTGCCAGCAGTTACTCACTAGCGGGAGTTATCTACAATGAGCAGTTCTTC.

The V call is TRBV10-3, the J call TRBJ1-2; possible D gene TRBD1, 5 bases. Germline V gene data show CDR1 as ENHRY and CDR2 as SYGVKD. The V end lost 6 bases, the J end lost 0 bases, and 11 bases lay between the germline ends. The CDR3 length is 14 residues. DNA of the CDR3: TGTGCCATCAGGAGACAGACAGCTAACTATGGCTACACCTTC. Translating it yields CAIRRQTANYGYTF.

CDR3 DNA: TGCGCCAGCAGCCAAGACCAGGGAAGGGAGCAGTTCTTC. Translated: CASSQDQGREQFF. The chain uses TRBV4-1 and TRBJ2-1, with D maybe TRBD1 (5 bases). Germline lookup yields CDR1 MGHRA and CDR2 YSYEKL. The V end was cut by 0 bases, the J end by 10 bases, with 10 bases between. This CDR3 is built from 13 residues.

The V and J genes are TRBV6-5 and TRBJ1-2, with unresolved D. Per germline, CDR1 MNHEY and CDR2 SVGAGI. CDR3 length: 14 amino acids. Trimming pared 7 bases from V and 5 bases from J, leaving 17 bases between. The CDR3 bases are TGTGCCAGCACCAAGTCCCCGACGGGATATGGCTACACCTTC. It codes for CASTKSPTGYGYTF.

The rearrangement joins TRBV7-6 to TRBJ2-2; D unclear. The CDR3 extends over 14 amino acids. Germline V lookup: CDR1 SGHVS, CDR2 FNYEAQ. V was cut by 5 bases and J by 1 base, with 8 bases left in between. CDR3 nucleotide sequence: TGTGCCAGCAGCGCCCGACAGAACACCGGGGAGCTGTTTTTT. Protein product: CASSARQNTGELFF.

The V gene is TRBV6-5, the J gene TRBJ2-2; D is possibly TRBD2 (6 bases). The germline CDR1 and CDR2 sequences are MNHEY and SVGAGI. Trimming took 3 bases from V and 4 from J, leaving 15 bases between them. The CDR3 loop spans 16 amino acids. CDR3 bases: TGTGCCAGCAGTTATCCTTCCCCGGGAGCCACCGGGGAGCTGTTTTTT. Protein: CASSYPSPGATGELFF.

This clone was observed a single time. The chain couples TRBV7-3 to TRBJ1-6; the match to TRBD1 covers 8 bases. V gave up 9 bases and J gave up 6 bases; unmatched junction bases: 7. This CDR3 spans 14 amino acids. The germline V gene encodes CDR1 SGHTA and CDR2 FQGTGA. This chain's CDR3 is CASSSGGPNSPLHF. As DNA, the CDR3 is TGTGCCAGTTCCTCAGGGGGCCCTAATTCACCCCTCCACTTT.

This chain connects TRBV10-3 to TRBJ1-2, with 7 positions matching TRBD1. This CDR3 is built from 14 residues. With 4 bases clipped from V and 0 bases from J, the junction kept 2 bases outside the gene matches. Germline CDR1 and CDR2: ENHRY and SYGVKD. The CDR3 region is CAISGGTANYGYTF. As DNA, the CDR3 is TGTGCCATCAGTGGGGGGACAGCTAACTATGGCTACACCTTC.

This chain's CDR3 is CASSSGRNQPQHF. The CDR3 nucleotides read TGTGCCAGCAGTTCGGGGAGGAATCAGCCCCAGCATTTT. The V call is TRBV6-2 or TRBV6-3, the J call TRBJ1-5; D not certain. This CDR3 spans 13 amino acids. Germline CDR1 is MNHEY and CDR2 is SVGEGT. V lost 4 bases and J 4 bases, leaving 8 bases between the germline ends.

The chain has TRBV9 and TRBJ1-1, with a weak D call TRBD1 (5 bases). Per germline, CDR1 SGDLS and CDR2 YYNGEE. This CDR3 is built from 15 residues. Trimming pared 2 bases from V and 1 base from J, leaving 12 bases between. CDR3: CASSVLPGSNTEAFF. The CDR3 DNA is TGTGCCAGCAGCGTCCTTCCAGGGTCGAACACTGAAGCTTTCTTT.

The CDR3 spells CASGAGVTYEQYF. CDR3 DNA: TGTGCCAGTGGAGCGGGAGTAACCTACGAGCAGTACTTC. V gene TRBV19 combines with J gene TRBJ2-7; 8 bases fit TRBD2. Trimming at V came to 8 bases and at J to 2 bases, leaving 5 bases not matched to a gene. The CDR3 consists of 13 residues. The germline V gene has CDR1 LNHDA and CDR2 SQIVND (reference sequence).

V usage is TRBV3-1 (or the pseudogene TRBV3-2) and J usage is TRBJ2-7, with 8 bases aligning to TRBD2. The germline V gene has CDR1 LGHDT and CDR2 YNNKEL (reference sequence). Losses at the gene ends were 1 base for V and 0 bases for J; bases not matched to a gene: 14. The CDR3 runs 19 residues. The CDR3 spells CASSQAPHRSGSSSYEQYF. CDR3 coding DNA: TGTGCCAGCAGCCAAGCCCCCCACCGAAGCGGGAGTAGCTCCTACGAGCAGTACTTC.

This clone has a single count. The CDR3 here is CANQGSSYNEQFF. For the CDR3, the DNA is TGTGCCAATCAGGGGTCATCCTACAATGAGCAGTTCTTC. The chain is built from TRBV2 and TRBJ2-1; perhaps TRBD1 as D (6 bases). The V gene's germline CDR1 is SNHLY and CDR2 FYNNEI. The CDR3 sequence is 13 residues long. V lost 10 bases to trimming and J lost 1 base, with 11 bases between them.

About this clone itself: Other nucleotide sequences from this sample produce the same CDR3. V gene TRBV5-4 combines with J gene TRBJ1-1; TRBD1 agrees at 7 bases. J was trimmed by 3 bases and V by 0 bases; bases with no gene match: 5. There are 15 residues in the CDR3. Germline CDR1 SGHNT, CDR2 YYREEE (reference sequence). In DNA form, the CDR3 reads TGTGCCAGCAGCTTGGGGGCAGGGGGATACACTGAAGCTTTCTTT. Translation gives CASSLGAGGYTEAFF. Variable domain in full (rest from reference TRBV5-4 and TRBJ1-1): ETGVTQSPTHLIKTRGQQVTLRCSSQSGHNTVSWYQQALGQGPQFIFQYYREEENGRGNFPPRFSGLQFPNYSSELNVNALELDDSALYLCASSLGAGGYTEAFFGQGTRLTVV.

A single count supports this clone. The chain carries TRBV6-5 and TRBJ2-1; 8 nucleotides agree with TRBD1. The V gene end was trimmed by 0 bases and the J gene end by 10 bases; junction bases not matched to a gene: 11. Germline V gene sequence: CDR1 MNHEY, CDR2 SVGAGI. CDR3 length: 16 residues. CDR3 sequence: CASSYSSRQGANEQFF. In DNA, the CDR3 is TGTGCCAGCAGTTACTCGAGCAGGCAGGGGGCGAACGAGCAGTTCTTC.

V is TRBV2 and J is TRBJ2-7; D not resolved. Trimming took off 7 bases at V and 1 base at J, with 8 bases between the two ends. There are 12 residues in the CDR3. Germline assignment: CDR1 SNHLY and CDR2 FYNNEI. As DNA, the CDR3 is TGTGCCAGCACTACCGAGTCCTACGAGCAGTACTTC. This codes for CASTTESYEQYF.

The rearrangement uses TRBV6-2 or TRBV6-3 and TRBJ2-3; TRBD2 agrees at 7 bases. This CDR3 has 16 amino acids. Germline V lookup: CDR1 MNHEY, CDR2 SVGEGT. V was clipped by 2 bases and J by 3 bases; unmatched bases: 8. The CDR3 nucleotides are TGTGCCAGCAGTTACGGCCTAGCGGACGATACAGATACGCAGTATTTT. Translating it yields CASSYGLADDTDTQYF.

The chain uses TRBV4-2 and TRBJ1-1; the match to TRBD1 covers 9 bases. The V gene end was trimmed by 4 bases and the J gene end by 2 bases; junction bases not matched to a gene: 8. The CDR3 sequence is 16 residues long. Germline CDR1 is LGHNA and CDR2 is YNFKEQ. CDR3 in DNA: TGTGCCAGCAGCCCGGGACAGGGTGGCTTCAACACTGAAGCTTTCTTT. This gives the protein CASSPGQGGFNTEAFF.

The chain uses TRBV6-5 and TRBJ2-5, with 9 bases that match TRBD1. V lost 6 bases and J lost 5; bases outside the gene matches: 4. The germline V gene encodes CDR1 MNHEY and CDR2 SVGAGI. CDR3 length: 13 residues. The CDR3 bases are TGTGCCAGCAGGAAGACAGGGGGGGAGACCCAGTACTTC. It yields the protein CASRKTGGETQYF.